These 19 T cell receptor beta chains were all obtained from the same sample, sequenced in a study of blood T cell repertoires in COVID-19. This table comes from immunoSEQ multiplex PCR, and its TCRdb copy is limited to in-frame clones, with some not included. The sample holds about 50,000 clones, around 87% seen once. Sequencing used peripheral blood. These receptor sequences come from a man in his fifties or sixties with active COVID-19.

The chain carries TRBV6-2 or TRBV6-3 and TRBJ1-2; D gene unclear. V was shortened by 0 bases and J by 1 base, with 6 bases between the two germline ends. Germline loops: CDR1 MNHEY, CDR2 SVGEGT. This CDR3 comprises 14 residues. CDR3 amino acids: CASSYSRVNYGYTF. For the CDR3, the DNA is TGTGCCAGCAGTTACTCGAGAGTTAACTATGGCTACACCTTC.

The chain is built from TRBV5-1 and TRBJ1-5; D may be TRBD1 (5 bases). The V end lost 4 bases, the J end lost 0 bases, and 14 bases lay between the germline ends. CDR3 size: 16 residues. The germline V gene encodes CDR1 SGHRS and CDR2 YFSETQ. CDR3 coding DNA: TGCGCCAGCAGCCCAGGGCCAGGAAATAGCAATCAGCCCCAGCATTTT. Protein product: CASSPGPGNSNQPQHF.

This chain uses TRBV7-2 with TRBJ2-1; 8 bases are shared with TRBD1. The junction had 1 base not matched to a gene; V was cut back by 2 bases and J by 4 bases. The CDR3 totals 14 residues. Germline lookup yields CDR1 SGHTA and CDR2 FQGNSA. The CDR3: CASSLRTGYNEQFF. The CDR3 region has the DNA TGTGCCAGCAGCTTACGGACAGGGTACAATGAGCAGTTCTTC.

This clone has only one observation. V gene TRBV4-2 combines with J gene TRBJ2-7, with 9 nucleotides matching TRBD1. The junction had 12 bases not matched to a gene; V was cut back by 5 bases and J by 4 bases. The germline V gene has CDR1 LGHNA and CDR2 YNFKEQ. There are 16 residues in the CDR3. The CDR3, as DNA: TGTGCCAGCAGCGCGCAACAGGGGGCAGGTATTTACGAGCAGTACTTC. The encoded protein is CASSAQQGAGIYEQYF.

The chain joins TRBV21-1 to TRBJ2-3; whether TRBD2, the table's D call, matches the DNA was not checked. TRBV21-1 is an annotated pseudogene. The CDR3 totals 17 residues. The CDR3 is CASTNWDRGSGTDTQYF. The DNA for the CDR3 is TGTGCCAGCACCAACTGGGATCGGGGATCGGGCACAGATACGCAGTATTTT.

The J gene is TRBJ2-6, the V gene TRBV5-8; no clear D. The CDR3 spans 15 residues. Germline assignment: CDR1 SGHTS and CDR2 YDEGEE. V lost 1 base, J lost 3 bases, and 8 bases lay in between. The CDR3 coding sequence is TGTGCCAGCAGCTTGAGAGGCGGTGGGGCCAACGTCCTGACTTTC. This sequence encodes CASSLRGGGANVLTF.

The chain combines TRBV24-1 with TRBJ2-3, with D possibly being TRBD1 (6 bases). The V end lost 9 bases, the J end lost 6 bases, and 12 bases lay between the germline ends. CDR1 KGHDR and CDR2 SFDVKD come from the germline V gene. The CDR3 runs 12 residues. The CDR3 sequence: CATATGTDTQYF. The CDR3, as DNA: TGTGCCACCGCGACAGGTACTGATACGCAGTATTTT.

The genes are TRBV5-6 and TRBJ1-3; D possibly corresponds to TRBD1 (5 bases). Germline-derived CDR1 and CDR2 are SGHDT and YYEEEE. The CDR3 sequence is 16 residues long. Between the trimmed V and J ends, which lost 1 base and 0 bases, there was a span of 11 bases. DNA for the CDR3: TGTGCCAGCAGCTTGAGCCGGGGGAGCTCTGGAAACACCATATATTTT. It specifies CASSLSRGSSGNTIYF.

The chain recombines TRBV13 with TRBJ2-3, with D unresolved. The CDR3 is made up of 12 amino acids. Germline-derived CDR1 and CDR2 are PRHDT and FYEKMQ (reference sequence). V lost 0 bases to trimming and J lost 4 bases, with 2 bases between them. The CDR3 nucleotides read TGTGCCAGCAGCTTAGGCGCAGATACGCAGTATTTT. Residues: CASSLGADTQYF.

The rearrangement uses TRBV9 and TRBJ1-1; tentative D call: TRBD1 (6 bases). The V end was cut by 0 bases, the J end by 0 bases, with 12 bases between. Germline loops: CDR1 SGDLS, CDR2 YYNGEE. The CDR3 is 16 residues long. The CDR3 sequence: CASSVGGHGMNTEAFF. The CDR3 nucleotides read TGTGCCAGCAGCGTAGGGGGGCATGGAATGAACACTGAAGCTTTCTTT.

The V gene is TRBV1, the J gene TRBJ2-7; the D call in the table, TRBD2, was not verified against the DNA. TRBV1 is a documented pseudogene. The CDR3 spans 16 residues. The CDR3 loop is CTSSQDRLTLLFEQYF. For the CDR3, the DNA is TGCACCAGCAGCCAAGATCGCCTAACGCTGCTATTCGAGCAGTACTTC.

This chain connects TRBV18 to TRBJ2-4; D is possibly TRBD2 (6 bases). In germline, CDR1 is KGHSH, CDR2 LQKENI. CDR3 length: 16 amino acids. With 3 bases removed from V and 2 bases from J, the gap between germline ends came to 14 bases. CDR3 nucleotide sequence: TGTGCCAGCTCACCTATGGCTAGCGATCCCAAAAACATTCAGTACTTC. Translated: CASSPMASDPKNIQYF.

CDR3 nucleotide sequence: TGTGCCAGCAGAGAAACTCCCCTCGGAAACACCATATATTTT. The encoded protein is CASRETPLGNTIYF. This sequence joins TRBV2 and TRBJ1-3, with unresolved D. This CDR3 comprises 14 residues. The germline V gene has CDR1 SNHLY and CDR2 FYNNEI. V was pared by 6 bases and J by 4 bases, with 13 bases between.

The chain uses TRBV12-5 and TRBJ1-3; 7 bases agree with TRBD1. This CDR3 comprises 15 residues. J was trimmed by 0 bases and V by 5 bases; bases with no gene match: 4. The germline CDR1 and CDR2 sequences are LGHNT and FRNRAP. In DNA, the CDR3 is TGTGCTAGTGGTCGGGACAGCTTCTCTGGAAACACCATATATTTT. Encoded protein: CASGRDSFSGNTIYF.

This chain uses TRBV15 with TRBJ1-5, with 7 bases aligning to TRBD1. From germline, CDR1 is LNHNV and CDR2 YYDKDF (reference sequence). The CDR3 is made up of 15 amino acids. V gave up 5 bases and J gave up 7 bases; unmatched junction bases: 11. CDR3 in DNA: TGTGCCACCAGCTTAAAGACAGGGATAGGACAGCCCCAGCATTTT. Its translation is CATSLKTGIGQPQHF.

This clone was found once. The rearrangement uses TRBV9 and TRBJ2-7; D gene ambiguous. Germline V gene lookup returns CDR1 SGDLS and CDR2 YYNGEE. The CDR3 covers 16 residues. The ends were cut back, 3 bases at V and 3 bases at J, with 19 bases in the middle. CDR3 in amino acids: CASSAPTDTVNYEQYF. In DNA, the CDR3 is TGTGCCAGCAGCGCTCCAACAGACACCGTAAACTACGAGCAGTACTTC.

The chain is built from TRBV6-5 and TRBJ1-2; no clear D gene. Trimming stripped 6 bases from V and 4 bases from J, with 12 bases between. Germline assignment: CDR1 MNHEY and CDR2 SVGAGI. This CDR3 has 13 residues. The CDR3 is CASSLRTSYGYTF. As DNA, the CDR3 is TGTGCCAGCAGCTTAAGGACTAGCTATGGCTACACCTTC.

The chain recombines TRBV10-3 with TRBJ1-3; TRBD1 matches 7 bases. Germline CDR1 ENHRY, CDR2 SYGVKD. The CDR3 runs 15 residues. The V gene end was trimmed by 2 bases and the J gene end by 0 bases; junction bases not matched to a gene: 1. The CDR3 DNA follows: TGTGCCATCAGTGAGAACAGGGGCTCTGGAAACACCATATATTTT. It is translated as CAISENRGSGNTIYF.

This clone was detected only a few times. This chain links TRBV19 with TRBJ2-7; 8 bases match TRBD1. Per germline, CDR1 LNHDA and CDR2 SQIVND (reference sequence). CDR3 size: 15 residues. Germline trimming cut 5 bases from V and 0 bases from J; bases unmatched to any gene: 6. The CDR3 DNA follows: TGTGCCAGTAGTCCCCACAGGGGGAACTCCTACGAGCAGTACTTC. Protein product: CASSPHRGNSYEQYF.